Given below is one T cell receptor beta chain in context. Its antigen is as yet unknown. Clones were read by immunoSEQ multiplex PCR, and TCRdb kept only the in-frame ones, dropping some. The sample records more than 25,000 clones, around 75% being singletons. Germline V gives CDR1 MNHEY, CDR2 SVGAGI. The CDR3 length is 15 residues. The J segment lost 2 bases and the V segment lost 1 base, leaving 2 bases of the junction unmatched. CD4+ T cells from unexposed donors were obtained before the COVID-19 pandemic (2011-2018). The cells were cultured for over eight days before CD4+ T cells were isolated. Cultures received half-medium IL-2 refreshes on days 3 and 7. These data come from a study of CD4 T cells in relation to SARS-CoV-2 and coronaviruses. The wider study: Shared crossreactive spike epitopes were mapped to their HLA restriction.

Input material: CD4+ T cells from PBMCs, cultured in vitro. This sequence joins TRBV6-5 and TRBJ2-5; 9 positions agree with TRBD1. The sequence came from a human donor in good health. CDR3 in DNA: TGTGCCAGCAGTTACTGGGACAGGGAGCAAGAGACCCAGTACTTC. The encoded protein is CASSYWDREQETQYF.